These 32 T cell receptor beta chains came from one sample sequenced in a study of beta chain features in type 1 diabetes. Sequenced material consisted of expressed TCRB transcripts (all of the isolated RNA was reverse transcribed). Only in-frame clones appear in the TCRdb table, and some are missing; sequencing was by immunoSEQ multiplex PCR. Here the sample spans hundreds of thousands of clones, around 10% being singletons. The sample taken for sequencing was naive CD4+ T cells from blood. These receptor sequences come from a woman in her twenties or thirties in good health.

This clone was recorded a few times. This chain joins TRBV7-3 and TRBJ1-2, with TRBD1 matching over 10 bases. The ends lost 7 bases at V and 7 bases at J; junction bases unmatched: 12. The germline CDR1 and CDR2 sequences are SGHTA and FQGTGA. The CDR3 spans 15 residues. The CDR3 loop is CASTVAGTGVIGYTF. CDR3 DNA: TGTGCCAGCACTGTCGCCGGGACAGGGGTTATTGGCTACACCTTC.

The chain employs TRBV6-5 and TRBJ2-1; 10 bases fit TRBD1. The CDR3 has 14 residues. Per germline, CDR1 MNHEY and CDR2 SVGAGI. V lost 6 bases and J lost 10; bases outside the gene matches: 9. CDR3 coding DNA: TGTGCCAGCAGCCCGGACAGGGGGTTAGGGGAGCAGTTCTTC. Protein: CASSPDRGLGEQFF.

Written as DNA, the CDR3 is TGTGCCAGCAGTTTGGACAGGCGGGGTCAGCCCCAGCATTTT. This sequence encodes CASSLDRRGQPQHF. V gene TRBV27 combines with J gene TRBJ1-5, with TRBD1 identical over 7 bases. Germline V gives CDR1 MNHEY, CDR2 SMNVEV (reference sequence). This CDR3 has 14 residues. The ends lost 3 bases at V and 6 bases at J; junction bases unmatched: 5.

As concerns this clone: The junction and the germline gene differ at one end; a read error may be behind it. This chain links TRBV7-7 with TRBJ2-1; D is perhaps TRBD2 (6 bases). This CDR3 has 16 amino acids. Germline-derived CDR1 and CDR2 are SSHAT and FNYEAQ (reference sequence). The CDR3 region has the DNA TGTGCTAGCAGCTTAGGGTCGGGAGACTGGGTTAATGAGCAGTTCTTC. Translation gives CASSLGSGDWVNEQFF. The full variable domain, rest sourced from reference TRBV7-7 and TRBJ2-1, is GAGVSQSPRYKVTKRGQDVTLRCDPISSHATLYWYQQALGQGPEFLTYFNYEAQPDKSGLPSDRFSAERPEGSISTLTIQRTEQRDSAMYRCASSLGSGDWVNEQFFGPGTRLTVL.

The chain uses TRBV19 and TRBJ2-1, with 15 bases that match TRBD2. The CDR3 loop spans 14 amino acids. V lost 9 bases and J lost 8; bases outside the gene matches: 5. Germline V gene sequence: CDR1 LNHDA, CDR2 SQIVND (reference sequence). CDR3 DNA sequence: TGTGCCAGCGGACTAGCGGGAGGGCCATATGAGCAGTTCTTC. Its translation: CASGLAGGPYEQFF.

In its sample, this clone was seen a few times. In DNA, the CDR3 is TGTGCCAGCAGCGACCAGACAGGGCTGGTTTACGAGCAGTACTTC. Protein product: CASSDQTGLVYEQYF. The chain couples TRBV7-2 to TRBJ2-7; the match to TRBD1 covers 7 bases. CDR1 and CDR2 from the germline V gene are SGHTA and FQGNSA. The V and J ends lost 5 bases and 4 bases, in that order; junction bases with no gene match: 11. CDR3 length equals 15 residues.

This clone was observed a handful of times. This chain connects TRBV10-3 to TRBJ1-2; 8 nucleotides line up with TRBD1. Per the germline V gene, CDR1 is ENHRY and CDR2 is SYGVKD. V trimming: 3 bases; J trimming: 4 bases; junction bases outside the gene matches: 4. This CDR3 has 14 amino acids. The CDR3 DNA is TGTGCCATCAGTGAACCTGGACAGGGCTATGGCTACACCTTC. Translating it yields CAISEPGQGYGYTF.

As DNA, the CDR3 is TGTGCCATCAGTGGACCGACAGGCACTAGCACAGATACGCAGTATTTT. Protein: CAISGPTGTSTDTQYF. The chain has TRBV10-3 and TRBJ2-3; D might be TRBD1 (6 bases). CDR1 ENHRY and CDR2 SYGVKD come from the germline V gene. The CDR3 runs to 16 residues. Trimming pared 4 bases from V and 0 bases from J, leaving 14 bases between.

This clone was found a few times. The chain is built from TRBV18 and TRBJ1-1; 8 nucleotides align to TRBD1. The V gene's germline CDR1 is KGHSH and CDR2 LQKENI. V was pared by 6 bases and J by 4 bases, with 1 base of the junction left unmatched. The CDR3 runs to 12 residues. The DNA of the CDR3 is TGTGCCAGCTCTCAGGGGGCCACTGAAGCTTTCTTT. Translation: CASSQGATEAFF.

The chain uses TRBV6-1 and TRBJ2-5, with 8 bases lining up with TRBD1. The V gene's germline CDR1 is MNHNS and CDR2 SASEGT. With 4 bases clipped from V and 4 bases from J, the junction kept 5 bases outside the gene matches. The CDR3 extends over 14 amino acids. The CDR3 spells CASSGQGWGETQYF. CDR3 nucleotides: TGTGCCAGCAGTGGACAGGGGTGGGGAGAGACCCAGTACTTC.

This clone was observed a few times. The V gene is TRBV27, the J gene TRBJ2-5, with a weak D call TRBD2 (7 bases). CDR3 length: 16 residues. Deletions cut 3 bases from V and 2 bases from J, with 16 bases between. CDR1 and CDR2 (germline): MNHEY, SMNVEV (reference sequence). CDR3 sequence reads: CASSFLWGGPQETQYF. Here the CDR3 DNA reads TGTGCCAGCAGTTTTCTGTGGGGGGGGCCTCAAGAGACCCAGTACTTC.

The chain couples TRBV18 to TRBJ2-3, with D perhaps TRBD1 (6 bases). The ends were cut back, 5 bases at V and 2 bases at J, with 11 bases in the middle. CDR3 length: 14 residues. CDR1 is KGHSH and CDR2 is LQKENI in the germline V gene. The CDR3 DNA is TGTGCCAGCTCAATCGGACAGAACACAGATACGCAGTATTTT. Protein sequence: CASSIGQNTDTQYF.

The rearrangement joins TRBV6-5 to TRBJ2-3, with 7 nucleotides matching TRBD1. With 0 bases clipped from V and 7 bases from J, the junction kept 10 bases outside the gene matches. The CDR3 is 16 residues long. Germline V gene data show CDR1 as MNHEY and CDR2 as SVGAGI. CDR3 sequence (DNA): TGTGCCAGCAGTTACTCGAGCAGAAAGGGGGCAAATACGCAGTATTTT. It is translated as CASSYSSRKGANTQYF.

The V call is TRBV29-1, the J call TRBJ2-1; TRBD2 might be the D (5 bases). The CDR3 covers 14 residues. CDR1 SQVTM and CDR2 ANQGSEA come from the germline V gene. V dropped 6 bases and J dropped 2 bases, with 14 bases sitting between them. Here the CDR3 reads CSVLGGGAYNEQFF. CDR3 sequence (DNA): TGCAGCGTCCTTGGCGGAGGCGCCTACAATGAGCAGTTCTTC.

The chain recombines TRBV18 with TRBJ2-3; D is possibly TRBD2 (5 bases). Germline assignment: CDR1 KGHSH and CDR2 LQKENI. With 2 bases removed from V and 6 bases from J, the gap between germline ends came to 21 bases. This CDR3 comprises 17 residues. The CDR3 coding sequence is TGTGCCAGCTCACCATCTCTGGACTCGAGCCGATCCGATACGCAGTATTTT. Protein sequence: CASSPSLDSSRSDTQYF.

The chain has TRBV6-5 and TRBJ2-7; no firm D call. The CDR3 is made up of 14 amino acids. Germline loops: CDR1 MNHEY, CDR2 SVGAGI. Trimming shortened V by 0 bases and J by 3 bases, and 9 bases separated the two germline ends. CDR3 DNA: TGTGCCAGCAGTTACTCGAGTACGGGCTACGAGCAGTACTTC. This translates into CASSYSSTGYEQYF.

This clone was observed a handful of times. This chain links TRBV2 with TRBJ2-1; 7 bases fit TRBD2. The germline CDR1 and CDR2 sequences are SNHLY and FYNNEI. Unmatched junction bases numbered 9, after V lost 2 bases and J lost 5 bases. The CDR3 consists of 16 residues. The CDR3 here is CASSEFRGGSDNEQFF. DNA for the CDR3: TGTGCCAGCAGTGAATTTCGGGGCGGGAGTGACAATGAGCAGTTCTTC.

The chain employs TRBV4-3 and TRBJ2-1; 7 bases agree with TRBD2. From germline, CDR1 is LGHNA and CDR2 YSLEER. The J segment lost 4 bases and the V segment lost 4 bases, leaving 7 bases of the junction unmatched. The CDR3 sequence is 15 residues long. The CDR3 reads CASSPVGGLYNEQFF. CDR3 DNA: TGCGCCAGCAGCCCCGTGGGAGGGCTGTACAATGAGCAGTTCTTC.

A few counts support this clone. The chain joins TRBV6-5 to TRBJ1-1, with 9 bases fitting TRBD1. The CDR3 has 14 residues. In germline, CDR1 is MNHEY, CDR2 SVGAGI. J gave up 5 bases and V 2 bases, and 3 bases lay outside the gene matches. CDR3 in amino acids: CASSYGTGRTEAFF. The CDR3, as DNA: TGTGCCAGCAGTTACGGGACAGGGCGAACTGAAGCTTTCTTT.

To note about this clone: In the same sample, other DNA sequences code for this CDR3. The rearrangement uses TRBV30 and TRBJ2-1, with D possibly TRBD1 on 5 matching bases. V lost 1 base and J 7 bases, leaving 11 bases between the germline ends. CDR3 length: 13 residues. Germline V CDR1 and CDR2: GTSNPN, SVGIG (reference sequence). CDR3 sequence (DNA): TGTGCCTGGAGTGGTGACAGCCCGAATGAGCAGTTCTTC. Translation: CAWSGDSPNEQFF.

In nucleotides, the CDR3 is TGTGCCAGCAGCTTAGCAACAGATAAGCAGTACTTC. This sequence encodes CASSLATDKQYF. The chain joins TRBV7-2 to TRBJ2-7; D gene unclear. Germline V gene sequence: CDR1 SGHTA, CDR2 FQGNSA. The CDR3 is 12 residues long. The germline V and J ends were trimmed by 0 bases and 8 bases, with 8 bases remaining between them.

The chain links TRBV9 to TRBJ2-1, with 14 bases fitting TRBD2. CDR3 size: 15 residues. Germline CDR1 is SGDLS and CDR2 is YYNGEE. The ends lost 7 bases at V and 7 bases at J; junction bases unmatched: 7. This chain's CDR3 is CASGRLAGGSNEQFF. CDR3 nucleotide sequence: TGTGCCAGCGGACGACTAGCGGGAGGGAGTAATGAGCAGTTCTTC.

The CDR3 coding sequence is TGCGCCAGCAGCCAAGATAACTCAGGAGGAAACGCTGAAGCTTTCTTT. As protein: CASSQDNSGGNAEAFF. The V gene is TRBV4-3, the J gene TRBJ1-1; D gene unclear. CDR1 and CDR2 from the germline V gene are LGHNA and YSLEER. The CDR3 consists of 16 residues. The V and J ends lost 0 bases and 6 bases respectively, with 17 bases between them.

The rearrangement uses TRBV18 and TRBJ2-1, with D possibly TRBD1 on 6 matching bases. V shed 3 bases and J shed 7 bases, with 16 bases lying between them. CDR1 is KGHSH, CDR2 LQKENI, per germline. CDR3 length: 15 amino acids. The CDR3 coding sequence is TGTGCCAGCTCACCCAGCAGGGGAAGGCTGAATGAGCAGTTCTTC. This gives the protein CASSPSRGRLNEQFF.

This clone was counted only a few times. This sequence joins TRBV9 and TRBJ2-3, with a weak D call TRBD2 (6 bases). The CDR3 has 17 residues. Germline loops: CDR1 SGDLS, CDR2 YYNGEE. Trimming cost V 4 bases and J 0 bases, with 18 bases left between them. In DNA, the CDR3 is TGTGCCAGCAGCCCGTTCTTGGCTAGCGACAGCACAGATACGCAGTATTTT. As protein: CASSPFLASDSTDTQYF.

V is TRBV5-4 and J is TRBJ2-7, with D possibly matching TRBD1 (5 bases). Germline V CDR1 and CDR2: SGHNT, YYREEE (reference sequence). Trimming stripped 3 bases from V and 3 bases from J, with 19 bases between. This CDR3 comprises 16 residues. The CDR3 DNA reads as TGTGCCAGCAGCTCAGCTAAGAGGACATTCCACTACGAGCAGTACTTC. This translates into CASSSAKRTFHYEQYF.

This clone was counted only a few times. V gene TRBV28 combines with J gene TRBJ2-7; TRBD1 might be the D (5 bases). The V end lost 3 bases, the J end lost 3 bases, and 15 bases lay between the germline ends. This CDR3 is 15 amino acids long. Germline V lookup: CDR1 MDHEN, CDR2 SYDVKM. The CDR3 region has the DNA TGTGCCAGCAGTTTTGGGCCAGGGATTGACTACGAGCAGTACTTC. Its translation: CASSFGPGIDYEQYF.

This clone was recorded a few times. The V call is TRBV5-1, the J call TRBJ2-7, with 7 nucleotides matching TRBD2. With V trimmed by 4 bases and J by 4 bases, 5 bases remained unmatched. This CDR3 contains 13 residues. Germline assignment: CDR1 SGHRS and CDR2 YFSETQ. In DNA, the CDR3 is TGCGCCAGCAGCCGGACTAGTCTATACGAGCAGTACTTC. This translates into CASSRTSLYEQYF.

The V gene is TRBV5-1, the J gene TRBJ2-3; 9 nucleotides line up with TRBD1. V was pared by 0 bases and J by 1 base, with 3 bases of the junction left unmatched. This CDR3 spans 16 amino acids. Germline V gives CDR1 SGHRS, CDR2 YFSETQ. CDR3 DNA sequence: TGCGCCAGCAGCTTGGGGGACAGGGCTGGCACAGATACGCAGTATTTT. This encodes CASSLGDRAGTDTQYF.

This clone was counted only a few times. This chain links TRBV18 with TRBJ1-4, with 10 bases that match TRBD1. The ends lost 2 bases at V and 7 bases at J; junction bases unmatched: 4. Germline V gives CDR1 KGHSH, CDR2 LQKENI. The CDR3 runs to 15 residues. The CDR3 nucleotides are TGTGCCAGCTCACCAGAGTGGACAGGGGGTGAAAAACTGTTTTTT. Protein: CASSPEWTGGEKLFF. Using reference TRBV18 and TRBJ1-4 for the parts outside the CDR3, the full variable domain is NAGVMQNPRHLVRRRGQEARLRCSPMKGHSHVYWYRQLPEEGLKFMVYLQKENIIDESGMPKERFSAEFPKEGPSILRIQQVVRGDSAAYFCASSPEWTGGEKLFFGSGTQLSVL.

The chain employs TRBV27 and TRBJ2-1; no reliable D call. V was pared by 4 bases and J by 6 bases, with 16 bases between. Germline V CDR1 and CDR2: MNHEY, SMNVEV (reference sequence). The CDR3 has 15 residues. CDR3 region: CASSWATDRINEQFF. The CDR3 region has the DNA TGTGCCAGCAGTTGGGCCACCGACCGAATCAATGAGCAGTTCTTC.

This clone was seen a few times. The chain recombines TRBV4-3 with TRBJ1-4; D may be TRBD1 (6 bases). V was cut by 1 base and J by 8 bases, with 17 bases left in between. Germline V gene data show CDR1 as LGHNA and CDR2 as YSLEER. The CDR3 runs to 16 residues. The chain's CDR3 is CASSQAGGHLSEKLFF. In DNA form, the CDR3 reads TGCGCCAGCAGCCAAGCGGGGGGACATTTGTCGGAAAAACTGTTTTTT.